What follows are 29 T cell receptor beta chains derived from one specimen sequenced in a study of shared clonotypes between healthy human individuals (dated by TCRdb to the early 2020s). The library relied on the immunoSEQ multiplex PCR assay. This is the immuneACCESS table as TCRdb keeps it, with only in-frame sequences that have V and J called. A part of the clones is gone; compared with another copy, unresolved V genes explain less than half, and the rest is unexplained. This sample gives some 1.5 million clones in total; about 96% of them show up just once. Of the sample, roughly 1.1% falls within the top ten clones. The sample comprised naive CD4+ T cells sorted from blood. Sample cell subset or site, as interpreted from the label and publication: CD45RA+ positively selected. The receptor source for this set is a man under 40 in good health.

The chain links TRBV6-5 to TRBJ2-1; unclear D gene. Trimming pared 0 bases from V and 6 bases from J, leaving 9 bases between. The V gene's germline CDR1 is MNHEY and CDR2 SVGAGI. This CDR3 comprises 14 residues. The CDR3 bases are TGTGCCAGCAGTTACTCCCTGGGTACCAATGAGCAGTTCTTC. This translates into CASSYSLGTNEQFF.

To note about this clone: Other nucleotide sequences from this sample produce the same CDR3. This rearrangement joins TRBV5-4 to TRBJ2-5; D perhaps matches TRBD2 (5 bases). Per the germline V gene, CDR1 is SGHNT and CDR2 is YYREEE (reference sequence). The CDR3 covers 11 residues. Trimming took off 8 bases at V and 1 base at J, with 6 bases between the two ends. In DNA form, the CDR3 reads TGTGCCAGTAGCGTCCAAGAGACCCAGTACTTC. It specifies CASSVQETQYF.

This clone was detected only once. The chain links TRBV6-4 to TRBJ2-1; 10 bases map to TRBD2. This CDR3 region has 15 residues. V gave up 9 bases and J gave up 4 bases; unmatched junction bases: 9. Germline CDR1 reads MRHNA; CDR2 reads SNTAGT. The CDR3, as DNA: TGTGCCAGTGCCCCCCTAGCGGGGGAATACAATGAGCAGTTCTTC. This codes for CASAPLAGEYNEQFF.

The gene calls are TRBV11-1 and TRBJ2-7; the D gene is possibly TRBD1 (6 bases). V was cut by 4 bases and J by 2 bases, with 18 bases left in between. Germline CDR1 and CDR2: SGHAT and FQDESV (reference sequence). There are 16 residues in the CDR3. The chain's CDR3 is CASSSEGVPAPYEQYF. DNA of the CDR3: TGTGCCAGCAGCTCTGAGGGGGTTCCGGCCCCCTACGAGCAGTACTTC.

The chain couples TRBV6-6 to TRBJ1-5; D ambiguous. Germline V gene data show CDR1 as MNHNY and CDR2 as SVGAGI (reference sequence). V lost 0 bases and J 1 base, leaving 10 bases between the germline ends. The CDR3 is 16 residues long. As DNA, the CDR3 is TGTGCCAGCAGTTACTCGAAGGGAGGGAGCAATCAGCCCCAGCATTTT. This encodes CASSYSKGGSNQPQHF.

V usage is TRBV19 and J usage is TRBJ2-3; TRBD1 might be the D (5 bases). This CDR3 has 15 amino acids. CDR1 and CDR2 from the germline V gene are LNHDA and SQIVND (reference sequence). Trimming removed 4 bases at V and 2 bases at J, with 13 bases between. CDR3 residues: CASSNKGFVTDTQYF. DNA of the CDR3: TGTGCCAGTAGTAACAAGGGGTTCGTCACAGATACGCAGTATTTT.

With respect to this clone: Other DNA sequences in this sample translate to the same CDR3. The chain links TRBV7-9 to TRBJ2-3; 9 bases agree with TRBD1. The germline gives CDR1 SEHNR, CDR2 FQNEAQ (reference sequence). This CDR3 comprises 15 residues. V lost 2 bases and J lost 5; bases outside the gene matches: 5. The CDR3 region has the DNA TGTGCCAGCAGCTTACCGACAGGGGGTATAGATACGCAGTATTTT. It codes for CASSLPTGGIDTQYF.

The genes are TRBV4-3 and TRBJ2-3, with D possibly being TRBD2 (6 bases). With 0 bases removed from V and 2 bases from J, the gap between germline ends came to 9 bases. From germline, CDR1 is LGHNA and CDR2 YSLEER. This CDR3 comprises 15 residues. The CDR3 spells CASSQERDSTDTQYF. CDR3 nucleotides: TGCGCCAGCAGCCAAGAACGGGACTCCACAGATACGCAGTATTTT.

The chain has TRBV19 and TRBJ1-1; 7 bases agree with TRBD1. Trimming at V came to 2 bases and at J to 7 bases, leaving 10 bases not matched to a gene. CDR3 length: 15 residues. In germline, CDR1 is LNHDA, CDR2 SQIVND (reference sequence). The CDR3 protein is CASSIWGNRGNEAFF. CDR3 bases: TGTGCCAGTAGTATATGGGGCAACAGGGGAAATGAAGCTTTCTTT.

About this clone itself: This specimen includes other DNA sequences encoding the same CDR3. This chain uses TRBV27 with TRBJ1-5; D is unclear. This CDR3 spans 13 amino acids. Germline lookup yields CDR1 MNHEY and CDR2 SMNVEV (reference sequence). The germline V and J ends were trimmed by 5 bases and 0 bases, with 5 bases remaining between them. The DNA for the CDR3 is TGTGCCAGCAGTCCAATTAGCAATCAGCCCCAGCATTTT. Translation: CASSPISNQPQHF.

The chain couples TRBV5-4 to TRBJ2-5, with a weak D call TRBD1 (6 bases). There are 13 residues in the CDR3. Germline V gene sequence: CDR1 SGHNT, CDR2 YYREEE (reference sequence). V lost 4 bases and J lost 5, with 12 bases in between. The chain's CDR3 is CASSPRGRETQYF. DNA of the CDR3: TGTGCCAGCAGCCCCAGGGGACGGGAGACCCAGTACTTC.

The chain couples TRBV11-3 to TRBJ2-7, with TRBD1 matching over 9 bases. Trimming cost V 5 bases and J 2 bases; bases outside gene matches: 7. Per germline, CDR1 SGHNT and CDR2 YENEEA. The CDR3 is 15 residues long. Written as DNA, the CDR3 is TGTGCCAGCAGCCAACGGACAGGGGAAACCTACGAGCAGTACTTC. Translating it yields CASSQRTGETYEQYF. Supplemented by reference TRBV11-3 and TRBJ2-7, the full variable domain reads EAGVVQSPRYKIIEKKQPVAFWCNPISGHNTLYWYLQNLGQGPELLIRYENEEAVDDSQLPKDRFSAERLKGVDSTLKIQPAELGDSAVYLCASSQRTGETYEQYFGPGTRLTVT.

The chain recombines TRBV5-1 with TRBJ2-1, with TRBD1 identical over 9 bases. The CDR3 covers 15 residues. Germline trimming cut 2 bases from V and 9 bases from J; bases unmatched to any gene: 9. The germline gives CDR1 SGHRS, CDR2 YFSETQ. CDR3 sequence: CASSLTGTGSVEQFF. The CDR3 DNA is TGCGCCAGCAGCTTAACCGGGACAGGGTCGGTTGAGCAGTTCTTC. Supplemented by reference TRBV5-1 and TRBJ2-1, the full variable domain reads KAGVTQTPRYLIKTRGQQVTLSCSPISGHRSVSWYQQTPGQGLQFLFEYFSETQRNKGNFPGRFSGRQFSNSRSEMNVSTLELGDSALYLCASSLTGTGSVEQFFGPGTRLTVL.

This chain uses TRBV7-6 with TRBJ2-1, with D hard to call. The CDR3 is 13 residues long. Germline V gene sequence: CDR1 SGHVS, CDR2 FNYEAQ. Trimming cost V 3 bases and J 8 bases, with 11 bases left between them. For the CDR3, the DNA is TGTGCCAGCAGCTTTGACGCGCTGGATGAGCAGTTCTTC. Encoded protein: CASSFDALDEQFF.

This chain links TRBV15 with TRBJ1-1, with 7 bases that match TRBD1. Germline CDR1 and CDR2: LNHNV and YYDKDF (reference sequence). V shed 3 bases, J shed 2 bases, and the junction held 9 bases outside the gene matches. The CDR3 is made up of 16 amino acids. CDR3 DNA sequence: TGTGCCACCAGCAGGATCACAGGGGTTGTAAACACTGAAGCTTTCTTT. It encodes CATSRITGVVNTEAFF.

V gene TRBV28 combines with J gene TRBJ1-4, with D unresolved. The germline V gene encodes CDR1 MDHEN and CDR2 SYDVKM. CDR3 length: 15 amino acids. Trimming pared 10 bases from V and 5 bases from J, leaving 20 bases between. The CDR3 DNA reads TGTGCCACCAGATTTGATGGGCACTTGAATGAAAAACTGTTTTTT. This translates into CATRFDGHLNEKLFF.

V and J are TRBV18 and TRBJ2-5; TRBD2 matches at 11 bases. The germline gives CDR1 KGHSH, CDR2 LQKENI. The V and J ends lost 5 bases and 1 base, in that order; junction bases with no gene match: 18. The length of the CDR3 is 20 residues. CDR3 nucleotide sequence: TGTGCCAGCTCAAGAGTTAGAGTAGCGGGAGGGCTCTATCGCCAAGAGACCCAGTACTTC. Its protein is CASSRVRVAGGLYRQETQYF.

The chain couples TRBV5-4 to TRBJ2-7; 7 bases agree with TRBD1. The CDR3 length is 14 residues. The J segment lost 3 bases and the V segment lost 1 base, leaving 4 bases of the junction unmatched. CDR1 is SGHNT, CDR2 YYREEE, per germline (reference sequence). In DNA form, the CDR3 reads TGTGCCAGCAGCTTGCAGGGGGTGGTCTACGAGCAGTACTTC. It yields the protein CASSLQGVVYEQYF.

This clone was seen once. The CDR3 DNA reads TGTGCCAGCAGCTTGATCCTAGCGGGGGCCGAGCAGTTCTTC. Translated, it gives CASSLILAGAEQFF. This chain uses TRBV5-4 with TRBJ2-1, with 10 bases identical to TRBD2. The CDR3 consists of 14 residues. The germline gives CDR1 SGHNT, CDR2 YYREEE (reference sequence). The V and J ends lost 1 base and 10 bases, in that order; junction bases with no gene match: 5.

This rearrangement joins TRBV18 to TRBJ1-5; D is possibly TRBD1 (6 bases). The CDR3 has 17 residues. V was clipped by 6 bases and J by 0 bases, with 18 bases between them. CDR1 is KGHSH and CDR2 is LQKENI in the germline V gene. The CDR3 bases are TGTGCCAGCTCCCCTCGGGGGCCAGGGAATAGCAATCAGCCCCAGCATTTT. It translates to CASSPRGPGNSNQPQHF.

The chain has TRBV9 and TRBJ2-1; 7 nucleotides match TRBD1. V lost 4 bases, J lost 2 bases, and 12 bases stayed unmatched. The CDR3 sequence is 17 residues long. Germline assignment: CDR1 SGDLS and CDR2 YYNGEE. CDR3 sequence (DNA): TGTGCCAGCAGCCCGAACATCTGGGACAGCGCCTACAATGAGCAGTTCTTC. Its protein is CASSPNIWDSAYNEQFF.

The chain recombines TRBV7-2 with TRBJ1-5; 7 bases line up with TRBD1. V lost 4 bases, J lost 3 bases, and 3 bases stayed unmatched. The CDR3 runs 14 residues. Germline V gives CDR1 SGHTA, CDR2 FQGNSA. In nucleotides, the CDR3 is TGTGCCAGCAGCTCCGGGACAGTCAATCAGCCCCAGCATTTT. Its protein product is CASSSGTVNQPQHF.

The V call is TRBV18, the J call TRBJ1-1; D ambiguous. Germline loops: CDR1 KGHSH, CDR2 LQKENI. The CDR3 is 11 residues long. CDR3 in DNA: TGTGCAACGGGGAAGAACACTGAAGCTTTCTTT. It specifies CATGKNTEAFF.

This chain connects TRBV19 to TRBJ2-7; possibly TRBD2 for D (6 bases). Looked up from germline, CDR1 is LNHDA and CDR2 is SQIVND (reference sequence). Trimming removed 6 bases at V and 7 bases at J, with 19 bases between. The CDR3 totals 14 residues. The CDR3 loop is CASSERLERREQYF. CDR3 bases: TGTGCCAGTAGCGAGCGACTAGAGAGACGGGAGCAGTACTTC.

The chain employs TRBV28 and TRBJ1-4; D remains unclear. Germline V gives CDR1 MDHEN, CDR2 SYDVKM. Trimming stripped 11 bases from V and 3 bases from J, with 13 bases between. The CDR3 contains 13 residues. The CDR3 region has the DNA TGTGCCTCAAATCGGGATTCTAATGAAAAACTGTTTTTT. This translates into CASNRDSNEKLFF.

CDR3: CASSQDPNGRPQHF. CDR3 nucleotides: TGCGCCAGCAGCCAAGACCCCAACGGGCGGCCCCAGCATTTT. This chain links TRBV4-1 with TRBJ1-5; D uncertain. V was cut by 0 bases and J by 9 bases, with 12 bases left in between. The germline gives CDR1 MGHRA, CDR2 YSYEKL. CDR3 length equals 14 residues.

The chain employs TRBV28 and TRBJ1-2; D gene ambiguous. The V gene's germline CDR1 is MDHEN and CDR2 SYDVKM. The CDR3 consists of 14 residues. V lost 8 bases, J lost 3 bases, and 16 bases lay in between. The CDR3 sequence: CASVHFKADYGYTF. DNA for the CDR3: TGTGCCAGCGTACATTTTAAAGCTGACTATGGCTACACCTTC.

The chain links TRBV25-1 to TRBJ2-7, with 8 bases identical to TRBD2. Trimming at V came to 9 bases and at J to 7 bases, leaving 14 bases not matched to a gene. Per the germline V gene, CDR1 is MGHDK and CDR2 is SYGVNS. CDR3 size: 14 residues. The CDR3 nucleotides are TGTGCCAGTTCCGGGCGAGCGGGAGTGAGTGAGCAGTACTTC. This codes for CASSGRAGVSEQYF.

This clone appeared a single time. This sample also contains other DNA sequences that code for the same CDR3. V is TRBV5-1 and J is TRBJ2-7, with TRBD2 matching 14 bases. The length of the CDR3 is 15 residues. Germline V gene data show CDR1 as SGHRS and CDR2 as YFSETQ. The junction had 3 bases not matched to a gene; V was cut back by 4 bases and J by 3 bases. The CDR3 loop is CASSPGLAGVYEQYF. DNA of the CDR3: TGCGCCAGCAGCCCGGGACTAGCGGGAGTCTACGAGCAGTACTTC.